These 2 T cell receptor beta chains came from one sample sequenced in a study of CD8 T cells in Susac syndrome. RNA totalling about 0.45 to 1 ug underwent reverse transcription with random hexamers. Each CDR3 protein gets one entry after TCRdb re-called the immunoSEQ multiplex PCR reads with MiXCR. The sample lists 150,000 to 200,000 distinct CDR3 sequences; 80% to 95% were seen once. The material sequenced was CD4+ T cells from PBMCs. The receptor source for this set is a human donor with multiple sclerosis.

A single count supports this clonotype. The rearrangement uses TRBV20-1 and TRBJ2-7, with 12 positions matching TRBD2. With 0 bases clipped from V and 6 bases from J, the junction kept 12 bases outside the gene matches. The CDR3 loop spans 17 amino acids. Germline CDR1 and CDR2: DFQATT and SNEGSKA (reference sequence). The CDR3 DNA is TGCAGTGCTAGAGAAATTCTACTAGCGGGGGGTAGGAGCGAGCAGTACTTC. Residues: CSAREILLAGGRSEQYF.

This chain connects TRBV10-3 to TRBJ2-3, with D perhaps matching TRBD1 or TRBD2 (5 bases each). Germline CDR1 and CDR2: ENHRY and SYGVKD. The length of the CDR3 is 14 residues. Between the trimmed V and J ends, which lost 5 bases and 2 bases, there was a span of 11 bases. CDR3 sequence (DNA): TGTGCCATCAGTACGGGGACCTTCACAGATACGCAGTATTTT. Protein product: CAISTGTFTDTQYF.